One and the same sample provided the 32 T cell receptor beta chains below, sequenced in a study of CD8 T cells in ankylosing spondylitis. A single record per CDR3 protein comes from TCRdb applying MiXCR to the 5' RACE reads. The data contain more than 400,000 distinct CDR3 sequences, about 5.4% of them singletons. Antigens for these TCRs are unknown. Whole-study findings and limits: A TCR beta motif of several highly homologous variants appeared characteristic of ankylosing spondylitis blood.

The sample consisted of blood, either unsorted or a sorted T cell fraction (not recorded which). These receptors were collected from a male donor with ankylosing spondylitis.

V gene TRBV20-1 combines with J gene TRBJ2-5, with 7 bases aligning to TRBD1. J gave up 1 base and V 0 bases, and 5 bases lay outside the gene matches. Germline V gene lookup returns CDR1 DFQATT and CDR2 SNEGSKA (reference sequence). The CDR3 extends over 15 amino acids. The CDR3, as DNA: TGCAGTGCTAGAGATGGTGGGGACAGCCAAGAGACCCAGTACTTC. It specifies CSARDGGDSQETQYF.

This clonotype was seen repeatedly, ten times or more. This chain links TRBV5-1 with TRBJ1-2, with TRBD1 matching 7 bases. Germline V gives CDR1 SGHRS, CDR2 YFSETQ. Trimming cost V 1 base and J 8 bases; bases outside gene matches: 5. The CDR3 covers 13 residues. CDR3 region: CASSLTRGQGYTF. The CDR3 nucleotides are TGCGCCAGCAGCTTGACGAGGGGGCAAGGCTACACCTTC.

With regard to this clonotype: A much larger clone lies one base from this, so it may be a read error. V is TRBV10-3 and J is TRBJ2-3; TRBD1 matches 7 bases. The germline V gene has CDR1 ENHRY and CDR2 SYGVKD. The CDR3 totals 13 residues. The CDR3 DNA reads TGTGCCATCAACCGACAGGGCCCAGATAAGCAGTATTTT. Its protein product is CAINRQGPDKQYF.

In this sample, this clonotype turned up many times. This rearrangement joins TRBV12-5 to TRBJ2-1; the match to TRBD1 covers 9 bases. There are 16 residues in the CDR3. V trimming: 1 base; J trimming: 4 bases; junction bases outside the gene matches: 5. CDR1 and CDR2 from the germline V gene are LGHNT and FRNRAP. CDR3 region: CASGLDKGQGYNEQFF. CDR3 nucleotide sequence: TGTGCTAGTGGTTTGGACAAGGGACAGGGTTACAATGAGCAGTTCTTC. The whole variable domain, remainder taken from reference TRBV12-5 and TRBJ2-1, is DARVTQTPRHKVTEMGQEVTMRCQPILGHNTVFWYRQTMMQGLELLAYFRNRAPLDDSGMPKDRFSAEMPDATLATLKIQPSEPRDSAVYFCASGLDKGQGYNEQFFGPGTRLTVL.

This clonotype was seen only a few times. The CDR3 DNA follows: TGCGCCAGCAGCCCCCGCGACAGGGGGCCCGGCGAGCAGTACTTC. Protein: CASSPRDRGPGEQYF. The rearrangement uses TRBV4-3 and TRBJ2-7, with 10 bases aligning to TRBD1. CDR1 and CDR2 (germline): LGHNA, YSLEER. The V segment lost 4 bases and the J segment 6 bases; nucleotides outside the gene matches: 9. This CDR3 spans 15 amino acids.

This clonotype has a count of ten or more. This chain uses TRBV12-3 or TRBV12-4 with TRBJ2-4; TRBD1 might be the D (5 bases). The CDR3 has 12 residues. V was cut by 5 bases and J by 9 bases, with 11 bases left in between. This chain's CDR3 is CASSQGGSIQYF. In nucleotides, the CDR3 is TGTGCCAGCAGTCAGGGTGGCAGCATTCAGTACTTC.

This clonotype was detected ten times or more. The chain uses TRBV29-1 and TRBJ1-1; D is perhaps TRBD1 (5 bases). Looked up from germline, CDR1 is SQVTM and CDR2 is ANQGSEA. V dropped 4 bases and J dropped 0 bases, with 9 bases sitting between them. The CDR3 consists of 13 residues. CDR3 coding DNA: TGCAGCGTTGGACAGAGACTGAACACTGAAGCTTTCTTT. Protein sequence: CSVGQRLNTEAFF.

V and J are TRBV27 and TRBJ2-7, with TRBD2 identical over 9 bases. The CDR3 sequence is 16 residues long. Germline V lookup: CDR1 MNHEY, CDR2 SMNVEV (reference sequence). V lost 4 bases to trimming and J lost 0 bases; unmatched junction nucleotides: 7. The CDR3 here is CASSSTVAGASYEQYF. CDR3 coding DNA: TGTGCCAGCAGTTCCACCGTAGCGGGAGCCTCCTACGAGCAGTACTTC.

This clonotype was detected many times. The V call is TRBV7-8, the J call TRBJ2-1, with D perhaps TRBD2 (5 bases). This CDR3 has 13 amino acids. Germline lookup yields CDR1 SGHVS and CDR2 FQNEAQ. V lost 4 bases and J lost 10, with 14 bases in between. The CDR3: CASSSRFGVEQFF. CDR3 bases: TGTGCCAGCAGCTCAAGGTTCGGGGTCGAGCAGTTCTTC.

This clonotype was detected many times. The J gene is TRBJ2-1, the V gene TRBV10-3, with 8 nucleotides matching TRBD2. There are 15 residues in the CDR3. V was pared by 8 bases and J by 0 bases, with 6 bases of the junction left unmatched. Germline V CDR1 and CDR2: ENHRY, SYGVKD. CDR3 protein: CAIGSSGRSYNEQFF. The CDR3 coding sequence is TGTGCCATCGGATCTAGCGGGCGCTCCTACAATGAGCAGTTCTTC.

This clonotype was seen ten or more times. This rearrangement joins TRBV5-1 to TRBJ1-6; D is undetermined. The length of the CDR3 is 16 residues. V was trimmed by 1 base and J by 3 bases, leaving 11 bases between them. Germline V gene data show CDR1 as SGHRS and CDR2 as YFSETQ. Here the CDR3 DNA reads TGCGCCAGCAGCTTGTCCCCGGCCGGCTATAATTCACCCCTCCACTTT. This translates into CASSLSPAGYNSPLHF.

At least ten counts were recorded for this clonotype. The genes are TRBV5-5 and TRBJ2-1; D not certain. CDR3 size: 12 residues. Per the germline V gene, CDR1 is SGHKS and CDR2 is YYEKEE (reference sequence). Trimming took off 3 bases at V and 7 bases at J, with 8 bases between the two ends. CDR3 coding DNA: TGTGCCAGCAGCTCCGTGGGGAATGAGCAGTTCTTC. Translating it yields CASSSVGNEQFF.

This clonotype was seen many times. The chain carries TRBV10-3 and TRBJ2-1; D ambiguous. Trimming removed 8 bases from V and 4 bases from J, with 12 bases in between. Germline lookup yields CDR1 ENHRY and CDR2 SYGVKD. CDR3 length: 13 amino acids. The CDR3 is CAISMGRYNEQFF. In DNA, the CDR3 is TGTGCCATCTCTATGGGAAGGTACAATGAGCAGTTCTTC.

In this sample, this clonotype turned up many times. The rearrangement uses TRBV12-3 or TRBV12-4 and TRBJ1-4; no clear D. The CDR3 is made up of 16 amino acids. The V end was cut by 4 bases, the J end by 0 bases, with 12 bases between. In DNA, the CDR3 is TGTGCCAGCAGTTCGAAAATTCGTGCAACTAATGAAAAACTGTTTTTT. Protein sequence: CASSSKIRATNEKLFF.

This clonotype was detected ten times or more. The J gene is TRBJ2-5, the V gene TRBV10-2; possibly TRBD1 for D (7 bases). Germline loops: CDR1 WSHSY, CDR2 SAAADI. With 6 bases removed from V and 5 bases from J, the gap between germline ends came to 16 bases. The CDR3 sequence is 14 residues long. CDR3 protein: CASSGTPRGETQYF. The CDR3 DNA is TGCGCCAGCAGCGGGACTCCCAGGGGGGAGACCCAGTACTTC.

This clonotype was seen many times. The V call is TRBV5-1, the J call TRBJ2-3; 16 bases are shared with TRBD2. There are 16 residues in the CDR3. Unmatched junction bases numbered 4, after V lost 4 bases and J lost 5 bases. Germline CDR1 SGHRS, CDR2 YFSETQ. CDR3 residues: CASSPGTSGGEDTQYF. The CDR3 DNA reads TGCGCCAGCAGCCCCGGGACTAGCGGGGGGGAAGATACGCAGTATTTT.

This clonotype occurred many times. The chain uses TRBV5-1 and TRBJ1-2; D is undetermined. Trimming took off 4 bases at V and 1 base at J, with 11 bases between the two ends. This CDR3 spans 14 amino acids. Germline CDR1 SGHRS, CDR2 YFSETQ. CDR3 loop: CASSALSNNYGYTF. The CDR3 DNA is TGCGCCAGCAGCGCATTGTCGAATAACTATGGCTACACCTTC.

This clonotype was counted a few times. This chain connects TRBV7-3 to TRBJ2-3; the match to TRBD2 covers 11 bases. The CDR3 has 18 amino acids. The J segment lost 0 bases and the V segment lost 2 bases, leaving 7 bases of the junction unmatched. Germline values: CDR1 SGHTA, CDR2 FQGTGA. The chain's CDR3 is CASSLRASGGTSTDTQYF. The CDR3 DNA sequence: TGTGCCAGCAGCTTACGGGCTAGCGGGGGGACTAGCACAGATACGCAGTATTTT.

This clonotype was observed at least ten times. The J gene is TRBJ1-5, the V gene TRBV5-1; D is uncertain. Germline V gene data show CDR1 as SGHRS and CDR2 as YFSETQ. The ends were cut back, 2 bases at V and 7 bases at J, with 13 bases in the middle. There are 14 residues in the CDR3. The CDR3 nucleotides are TGCGCCAGCAGCTTTGGCATACTTGGGCAGCCCCAGCATTTT. Its protein product is CASSFGILGQPQHF.

This clonotype occurred a few times. The chain employs TRBV14 and TRBJ2-1, with TRBD2 matching 7 bases. The CDR3 is 13 amino acids. Germline V gives CDR1 SGHDN, CDR2 FVKESK. J was trimmed by 11 bases and V by 1 base; bases with no gene match: 5. The CDR3 DNA reads TGTGCCAGCAGCCAAGGGGCTAGCGGAAAGCAGTTCTTC. Protein product: CASSQGASGKQFF.

This clonotype came up many times. Germline is not matched at one junction end, which may reflect a read error. This chain joins TRBV7-7 and TRBJ2-2; the D is unclear. The CDR3 is made up of 13 amino acids. Looked up from germline, CDR1 is SSHAT and CDR2 is FNYEAQ (reference sequence). This CDR3 reads CASSSKVSGELFF. The CDR3 coding sequence is TGTGCTAGCAGCTCAAAGGTCTCCGGGGAGCTGTTTTTT.

This clonotype was observed at least ten times. The V gene is TRBV9, the J gene TRBJ1-1, with D perhaps TRBD1 (5 bases). The germline V gene encodes CDR1 SGDLS and CDR2 YYNGEE. V was clipped by 1 base and J by 7 bases, with 11 bases between them. This CDR3 has 13 amino acids. The CDR3 region is CASSVWGRGEAFF. CDR3 nucleotides: TGTGCCAGCAGCGTATGGGGGAGGGGTGAAGCTTTCTTT. The entire variable domain, with the rest obtained from reference TRBV9 and TRBJ1-1, is as follows: DSGVTQTPKHLITATGQRVTLRCSPRSGDLSVYWYQQSLDQGLQFLIQYYNGEERAKGNILERFSAQQFPDLHSELNLSSLELGDSALYFCASSVWGRGEAFFGQGTRLTVV.

This clonotype has ten or more counts. The CDR3 here is CASSLAGQAINEQYF. The CDR3 DNA reads TGTGCCAGCAGCTTAGCGGGCCAGGCAATTAACGAGCAGTACTTC. The J gene is TRBJ2-7, the V gene TRBV7-2; no clear D gene. This CDR3 region has 15 residues. Trimming stripped 0 bases from V and 5 bases from J, with 14 bases between. CDR1 and CDR2 (germline): SGHTA, FQGNSA. The variable domain in full, with the rest retrieved from reference TRBV7-2 and TRBJ2-7, is GAGVSQSPSNKVTEKGKDVELRCDPISGHTALYWYRQSLGQGLEFLIYFQGNSAPDKSGLPSDRFSAERTGGSVSTLTIQRTQQEDSAVYLCASSLAGQAINEQYFGPGTRLTVT.

This clonotype was recorded at least ten times. V usage is TRBV10-3 and J usage is TRBJ2-2; D is perhaps TRBD1 or TRBD2 (5 bases each). V shed 7 bases and J shed 3 bases, with 12 bases lying between them. This CDR3 has 14 residues. Germline values: CDR1 ENHRY, CDR2 SYGVKD. Here the CDR3 reads CAINDRGDTGELFF. The CDR3 nucleotides read TGTGCCATCAATGACAGAGGGGACACCGGGGAGCTGTTTTTT.

This clonotype has ten or more counts. This rearrangement joins TRBV5-6 to TRBJ1-1; TRBD1 aligns across 8 bases. The CDR3 loop spans 13 amino acids. With V trimmed by 2 bases and J by 4 bases, 1 base remained unmatched. Germline assignment: CDR1 SGHDT and CDR2 YYEEEE. The CDR3 protein is CASSFRGLTEAFF. The CDR3 nucleotides read TGTGCCAGCAGCTTCAGGGGGCTCACTGAAGCTTTCTTT.

Many counts were recorded for this clonotype. The chain combines TRBV20-1 with TRBJ2-2, with D perhaps given as TRBD1 or TRBD2 (5 bases each). The germline V and J ends were trimmed by 3 bases and 6 bases, with 14 bases remaining between them. The CDR3 extends over 14 amino acids. Germline values: CDR1 DFQATT, CDR2 SNEGSKA (reference sequence). CDR3 residues: CSASSGPLAGELFF. The DNA for the CDR3 is TGCAGTGCTAGTTCGGGGCCACTAGCCGGGGAGCTGTTTTTT.

The table lists this clonotype with many counts. The V gene is TRBV5-1, the J gene TRBJ2-2, with 13 nucleotides matching TRBD2. Germline V lookup: CDR1 SGHRS, CDR2 YFSETQ. The V gene end was trimmed by 0 bases and the J gene end by 8 bases; junction bases not matched to a gene: 10. The CDR3 extends over 18 amino acids. The CDR3 DNA sequence: TGCGCCAGCAGCTTGGCAAGGACTAGCGGGAGAGCAGCGGGGGAGCTGTTTTTT. Its protein product is CASSLARTSGRAAGELFF. Filled out from reference TRBV5-1 and TRBJ2-2, the complete variable domain reads KAGVTQTPRYLIKTRGQQVTLSCSPISGHRSVSWYQQTPGQGLQFLFEYFSETQRNKGNFPGRFSGRQFSNSRSEMNVSTLELGDSALYLCASSLARTSGRAAGELFFGEGSRLTVL.

This clonotype was detected ten times or more. This chain connects TRBV5-1 to TRBJ2-7; 7 bases are shared with TRBD2. The trim removed 1 base at V and 2 bases at J, leaving 6 bases unmatched. Per germline, CDR1 SGHRS and CDR2 YFSETQ. This CDR3 spans 15 amino acids. This CDR3 is CASSLTAGDPYEQYF. The CDR3, as DNA: TGCGCCAGCAGCTTGACGGCGGGGGACCCCTACGAGCAGTACTTC.

This clonotype has ten or more counts. This sequence joins TRBV7-9 and TRBJ1-1, with D possibly TRBD1 on 6 matching bases. The CDR3 spans 15 residues. The germline V gene encodes CDR1 SEHNR and CDR2 FQNEAQ (reference sequence). Trimming took off 1 base at V and 5 bases at J, with 14 bases between the two ends. CDR3 residues: CASSLGGTGATEAFF. The CDR3 DNA is TGTGCCAGCAGCTTAGGGGGCACGGGGGCGACTGAAGCTTTCTTT.

Many counts were recorded for this clonotype. The rearrangement uses TRBV4-3 and TRBJ1-5, with D possibly TRBD1 on 5 matching bases. The CDR3 consists of 15 residues. Germline V gene data show CDR1 as LGHNA and CDR2 as YSLEER. The germline V and J ends were trimmed by 0 bases and 9 bases, with 15 bases remaining between them. CDR3 sequence: CASSQDRVGGGPQHF. CDR3 sequence (DNA): TGCGCCAGCAGCCAAGACAGGGTTGGGGGAGGGCCCCAGCATTTT.

The table lists this clonotype with many counts. This chain links TRBV6-1 with TRBJ2-1; 9 nucleotides agree with TRBD2. Germline V CDR1 and CDR2: MNHNS, SASEGT. V was pared by 10 bases and J by 3 bases, with 4 bases of the junction left unmatched. This CDR3 has 13 amino acids. CDR3 in amino acids: CATLLAGYNEQFF. In nucleotides, the CDR3 is TGTGCCACCTTACTAGCGGGCTACAATGAGCAGTTCTTC.

This clonotype was counted many times. The chain is built from TRBV12-3 or TRBV12-4 and TRBJ2-2; D gene ambiguous. The ends were cut back, 6 bases at V and 9 bases at J, with 11 bases in the middle. This CDR3 is built from 12 residues. CDR3 sequence (DNA): TGTGCCAGCAGCCCCCCCGACCGGGAGCTGTTTTTT. Protein product: CASSPPDRELFF.